This T cell receptor (beta chain) derives from a study of metastatic and nonmetastatic thyroid tumors (dated by TCRdb to the early 2020s). Background for the entire study: The researchers compared repertoires between peripheral blood samples and tumor or nodule tissue samples from patients with malignant or benign thyroid disease. Broader findings and caveats from the paper: In both blood and tumor samples, malignant tumors were reported to have significantly higher TCR beta diversity than benign nodules.

About this clone itself: The antigen it binds to is not known. Nothing much larger sits one base from this clone, and base qualities are not available.

The germline V gene encodes CDR1 MNHNS and CDR2 SASEGT. The CDR3 contains 15 residues, cysteine and phenylalanine counted. Only the CDR3 part of the read is kept: 45 bases, read in frame from the first base. Deletion took 6 bases off V and 0 bases off J, with a span of 12 bases between the germline ends. No treatment had been received by any patient before thyroid surgery. The study retrospectively analysed patient clinical samples collected from about 2012 to 2018 using T-cell receptor beta sequencing. Library construction relied on PCR. Sequencer: Illumina HiSeq 4000. High-throughput sequencing was used to profile the TCR beta-chain CDR3 region of each patient. Under the source paper's analysis protocol: A classifier to discriminate distant-metastatic papillary thyroid cancer patients was built from CDR3 differences across clinicopathological groups. Repertoire diversity was assessed with the Shannon index, and tumor-blood repertoire similarity with the Morisita-Horn index. The public reads were reprocessed in TCRdb via fastp at Q25 and MiXCR, keeping in-frame beta chains. TCRdb assigned the V and J calls; the authors' analysis was not used. For this sample there are 25,000 to 35,000 clones; under 25% appear just once. The ten largest clones capture about 43% of the sample.

The sample consisted of blood. The TCR sequence derives from a female donor with papillary thyroid cancer or a benign thyroid nodule (not recorded which). Some clones in this sample may be carry-over from other donors' samples. This sequence uses TRBV6-1 and TRBJ1-5; no D segment can be confidently identified. The DNA sequence is as follows: TGTGCCAGCAGCTCTGCAGAATATAGCAATCAGCCCCAGCATTTT. Its amino acids are CASSSAEYSNQPQHF.